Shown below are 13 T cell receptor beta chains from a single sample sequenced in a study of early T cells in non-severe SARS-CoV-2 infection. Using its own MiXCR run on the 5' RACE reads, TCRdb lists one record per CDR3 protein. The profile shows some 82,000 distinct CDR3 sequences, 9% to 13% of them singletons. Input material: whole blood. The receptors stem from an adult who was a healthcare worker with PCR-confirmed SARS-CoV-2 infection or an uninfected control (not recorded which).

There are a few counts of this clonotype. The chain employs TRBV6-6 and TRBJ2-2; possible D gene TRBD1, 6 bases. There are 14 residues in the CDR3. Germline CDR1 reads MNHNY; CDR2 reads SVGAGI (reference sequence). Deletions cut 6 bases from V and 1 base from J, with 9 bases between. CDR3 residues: CASRAQGNTGELFF. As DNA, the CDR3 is TGTGCCAGCAGAGCACAGGGGAACACCGGGGAGCTGTTTTTT.

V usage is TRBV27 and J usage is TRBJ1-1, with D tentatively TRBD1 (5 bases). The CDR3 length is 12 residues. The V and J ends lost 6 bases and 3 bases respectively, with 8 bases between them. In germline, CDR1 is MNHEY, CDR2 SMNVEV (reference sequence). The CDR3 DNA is TGTGCCAGCAGATCGACAGACACTGAAGCTTTCTTT. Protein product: CASRSTDTEAFF.

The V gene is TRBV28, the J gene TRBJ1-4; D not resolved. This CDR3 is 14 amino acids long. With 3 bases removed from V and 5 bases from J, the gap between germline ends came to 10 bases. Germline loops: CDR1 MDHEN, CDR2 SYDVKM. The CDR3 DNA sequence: TGTGCCAGCAGTTTTCCAGGCGTAAATGAAAAACTGTTTTTT. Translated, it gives CASSFPGVNEKLFF.

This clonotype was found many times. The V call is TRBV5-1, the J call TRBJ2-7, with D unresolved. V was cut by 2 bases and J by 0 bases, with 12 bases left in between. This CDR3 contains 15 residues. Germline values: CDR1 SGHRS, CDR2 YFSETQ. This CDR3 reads CASSFSAVSSYEQYF. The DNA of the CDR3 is TGCGCCAGCAGCTTTTCGGCAGTGAGCTCCTACGAGCAGTACTTC. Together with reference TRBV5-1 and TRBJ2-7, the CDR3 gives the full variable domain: KAGVTQTPRYLIKTRGQQVTLSCSPISGHRSVSWYQQTPGQGLQFLFEYFSETQRNKGNFPGRFSGRQFSNSRSEMNVSTLELGDSALYLCASSFSAVSSYEQYFGPGTRLTVT.

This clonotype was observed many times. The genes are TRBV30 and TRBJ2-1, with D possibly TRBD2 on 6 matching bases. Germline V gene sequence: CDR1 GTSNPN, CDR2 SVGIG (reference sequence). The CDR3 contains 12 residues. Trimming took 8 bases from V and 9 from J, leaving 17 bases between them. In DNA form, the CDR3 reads TGTGCCCGGCATACTAGCCACGGTGAGCAGTTCTTC. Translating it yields CARHTSHGEQFF.

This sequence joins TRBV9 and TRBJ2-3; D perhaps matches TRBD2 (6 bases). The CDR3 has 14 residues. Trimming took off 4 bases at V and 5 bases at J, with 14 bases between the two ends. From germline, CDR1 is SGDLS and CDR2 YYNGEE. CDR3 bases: TGTGCCAGCAGCCCCAGACTAGTCAAAGATACGCAGTATTTT. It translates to CASSPRLVKDTQYF.

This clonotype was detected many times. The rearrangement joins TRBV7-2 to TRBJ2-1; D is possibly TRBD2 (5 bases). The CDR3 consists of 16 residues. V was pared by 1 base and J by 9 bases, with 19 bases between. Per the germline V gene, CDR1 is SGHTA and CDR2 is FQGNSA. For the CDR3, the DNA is TGTGCCAGCAGCTTAGATAGCGCTGGCACCCTGGGTGAGCAGTTCTTC. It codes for CASSLDSAGTLGEQFF.

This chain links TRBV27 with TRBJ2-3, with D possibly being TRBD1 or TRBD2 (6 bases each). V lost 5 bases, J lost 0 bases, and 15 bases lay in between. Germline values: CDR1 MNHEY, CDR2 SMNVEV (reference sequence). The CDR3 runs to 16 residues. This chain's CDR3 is CASSALGGGSTDTQYF. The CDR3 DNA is TGTGCCAGCAGTGCCCTAGGAGGGGGTAGCACAGATACGCAGTATTTT.

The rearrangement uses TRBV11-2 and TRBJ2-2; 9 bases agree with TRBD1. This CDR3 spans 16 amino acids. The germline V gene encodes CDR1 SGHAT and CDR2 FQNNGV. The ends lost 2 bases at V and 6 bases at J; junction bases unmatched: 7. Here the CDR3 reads CASSLNVRTGAGELFF. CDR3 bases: TGTGCCAGCAGCTTAAACGTTAGGACAGGGGCCGGGGAGCTGTTTTTT.

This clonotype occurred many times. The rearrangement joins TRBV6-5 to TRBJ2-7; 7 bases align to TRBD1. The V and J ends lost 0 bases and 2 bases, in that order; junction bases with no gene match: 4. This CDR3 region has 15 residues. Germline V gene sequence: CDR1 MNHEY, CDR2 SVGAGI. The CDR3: CASSYSQDRTYEQYF. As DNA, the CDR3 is TGTGCCAGCAGTTACTCGCAGGACAGGACCTACGAGCAGTACTTC.

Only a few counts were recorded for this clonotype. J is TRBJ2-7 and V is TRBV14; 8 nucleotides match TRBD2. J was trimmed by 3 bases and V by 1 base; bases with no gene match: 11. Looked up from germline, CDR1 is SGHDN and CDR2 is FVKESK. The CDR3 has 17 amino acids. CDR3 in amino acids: CASSQGVEERERYEQYF. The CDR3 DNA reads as TGTGCCAGCAGCCAAGGAGTAGAGGAGCGGGAGCGCTACGAGCAGTACTTC.

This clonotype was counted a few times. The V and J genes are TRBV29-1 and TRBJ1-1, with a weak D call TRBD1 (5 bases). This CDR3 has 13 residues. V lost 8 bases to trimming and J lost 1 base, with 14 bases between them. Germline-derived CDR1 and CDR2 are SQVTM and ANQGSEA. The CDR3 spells CSHLGRQNTEAFF. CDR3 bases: TGCAGCCACCTGGGACGGCAGAACACTGAAGCTTTCTTT.

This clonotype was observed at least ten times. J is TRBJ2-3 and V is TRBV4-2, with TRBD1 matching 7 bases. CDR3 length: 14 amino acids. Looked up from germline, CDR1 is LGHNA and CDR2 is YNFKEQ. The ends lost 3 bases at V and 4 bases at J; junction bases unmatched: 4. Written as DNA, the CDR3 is TGTGCCAGCAGCCAGACTACAGGGGCAGATACGCAGTATTTT. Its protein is CASSQTTGADTQYF.